This T cell receptor beta chain comes out of a study of early T cells in non-severe SARS-CoV-2 infection. The overall study: Chains from this unsorted whole-blood bulk RNA could not be paired. Whole-study results and caveats: Comparison of clonotypes with VDJdb favored anti-spike CD8 responses while missing private and CD4 specificities.

cDNA molecules, individually, were tagged with unique molecular identifiers. TCRdb reanalysed the 5' RACE reads using MiXCR and keeps one entry per CDR3 protein. Counted here are 45,000 to 55,000 distinct CDR3 sequences, 6.2% occurring once; the ten biggest clones make up around 4%. J lost 0 bases, V lost 5 bases, and 10 bases had no gene match. The CDR3 length is 20 residues. Germline CDR1 KGHDR, CDR2 SFDVKD. This clonotype was detected many times. Its antigen remains unidentified. The origin of this receptor is an adult who was a healthcare worker with PCR-confirmed SARS-CoV-2 infection or an uninfected control (not recorded which). Sample: whole blood. The chain combines TRBV24-1 with TRBJ2-6; 12 positions match TRBD1. The CDR3 loop reads CATSGYGGTGGRSGANVLTF. The CDR3 nucleotides are TGTGCCACCAGTGGGTATGGTGGGACAGGGGGCCGCTCTGGGGCCAACGTCCTGACTTTC.